The 16 T cell receptor beta chains below all came from one sample that was sequenced in a study of cytomegalovirus exposure and HLA in healthy donors. Amplification used 60 Vbeta primers and 13 Jbeta primers. Sequencing was performed with immunoSEQ multiplex PCR; in TCRdb, only in-frame clones are kept and a portion is missing. The table for this sample gives under 200,000 clones. Sequenced: PBMCs. These receptor sequences come from a man between 25 and 39 years old in good health and CMV-seronegative.

This chain links TRBV30 with TRBJ1-4; TRBD1 matches 11 bases. Trimming took 1 base from V and 1 from J; bases not matched to a gene: 2. Germline assignment: CDR1 GTSNPN and CDR2 SVGIG (reference sequence). The CDR3 contains 16 residues. The CDR3 reads CAWSGGQGGTNEKLFF. CDR3 nucleotide sequence: TGTGCCTGGAGTGGGGGACAGGGGGGAACTAATGAAAAACTGTTTTTT. Variable domain in full (rest from reference TRBV30 and TRBJ1-4): SQTIHQWPATLVQPVGSPLSLECTVEGTSNPNLYWYRQAAGRGLQLLFYSVGIGQISSEVPQNLSASRPQDRQFILSSKKLLLSDSGFYLCAWSGGQGGTNEKLFFGSGTQLSVL.

The rearrangement uses TRBV11-3 and TRBJ1-1, with D uncertain. Trimming stripped 1 base from V and 0 bases from J, with 9 bases between. The CDR3 contains 15 residues. Germline CDR1 reads SGHNT; CDR2 reads YENEEA. CDR3 bases: TGTGCCAGCAGCTTAGGTGAGGGATTGAACACTGAAGCTTTCTTT. Protein: CASSLGEGLNTEAFF.

This chain uses TRBV4-3 with TRBJ2-3; 10 nucleotides agree with TRBD1. V lost 5 bases to trimming and J lost 5 bases; unmatched junction nucleotides: 7. The germline V gene encodes CDR1 LGHNA and CDR2 YSLEER. The CDR3 loop spans 15 amino acids. CDR3 nucleotides: TGCGCCAGCAGCGATGTAGGACAGGGGGTAGATACGCAGTATTTT. Translation: CASSDVGQGVDTQYF.

This chain joins TRBV11-2 and TRBJ2-1; TRBD1 aligns across 9 bases. With 6 bases clipped from V and 10 bases from J, the junction kept 7 bases outside the gene matches. The CDR3 is made up of 13 amino acids. The germline gives CDR1 SGHAT, CDR2 FQNNGV. CDR3 sequence reads: CASRAPGQGEQFF. The CDR3 DNA follows: TGTGCCAGCAGAGCCCCGGGACAGGGAGAGCAGTTCTTC.

The rearrangement links TRBV7-9 to TRBJ1-1; D remains ambiguous. This CDR3 spans 15 amino acids. Germline V gives CDR1 SEHNR, CDR2 FQNEAQ (reference sequence). The V gene lost 0 bases and the J gene lost 0 bases, with 8 bases spanning the gap. The CDR3 sequence is CASSLAFGVNTEAFF. CDR3 sequence (DNA): TGTGCCAGCAGCTTAGCGTTCGGGGTGAACACTGAAGCTTTCTTT. Combining the CDR3 with reference TRBV7-9 and TRBJ1-1 gives the whole variable domain DTGVSQNPRHKITKRGQNVTFRCDPISEHNRLYWYRQTLGQGPEFLTYFQNEAQLEKSRLLSDRFSAERPKGSFSTLEIQRTEQGDSAMYLCASSLAFGVNTEAFFGQGTRLTVV.

This chain uses TRBV6-5 with TRBJ2-1; 8 bases match TRBD2. The CDR3 is 15 residues long. J lost 2 bases, V lost 6 bases, and 6 bases had no gene match. Germline lookup yields CDR1 MNHEY and CDR2 SVGAGI. CDR3: CASRQDSGAYNEQFF. The CDR3 DNA follows: TGTGCCAGCAGACAGGATAGCGGGGCCTACAATGAGCAGTTCTTC.

The chain has TRBV10-1 and TRBJ2-7, with TRBD2 as a possible D gene (5 bases). CDR1 and CDR2 from the germline V gene are WNHNN and SYGVQD (reference sequence). The length of the CDR3 is 14 residues. V was shortened by 7 bases and J by 6 bases, with 19 bases between the two germline ends. The CDR3 DNA reads as TGCGCCAGCAAGGATGGAGAGGGCCCTGGCGAGCAGTACTTC. As protein: CASKDGEGPGEQYF.

CDR3 protein: CASSLGGGVDTQYF. The CDR3 DNA reads as TGCGCCAGCAGCTTGGGGGGCGGGGTGGATACGCAGTATTTT. J is TRBJ2-3 and V is TRBV5-1, with D possibly being TRBD2 (6 bases). CDR1 and CDR2 (germline): SGHRS, YFSETQ. V gave up 0 bases and J gave up 6 bases, with 11 bases separating them. The CDR3 covers 14 residues.

The chain links TRBV4-1 to TRBJ2-7; 10 bases map to TRBD2. Trimming at V came to 4 bases and at J to 2 bases, leaving 2 bases not matched to a gene. CDR1 is MGHRA, CDR2 YSYEKL, per germline. The CDR3 contains 14 residues. CDR3 region: CASSRSGGAYEQYF. The CDR3 bases are TGCGCCAGCAGCCGGAGCGGGGGGGCCTACGAGCAGTACTTC.

V gene TRBV27 combines with J gene TRBJ2-1; D gene ambiguous. The CDR3 loop spans 18 amino acids. The germline V gene encodes CDR1 MNHEY and CDR2 SMNVEV (reference sequence). The germline V and J ends were trimmed by 6 bases and 8 bases, with 29 bases remaining between them. This chain's CDR3 is CASSQRSSYGFDRYEQFF. DNA for the CDR3: TGTGCCAGCAGCCAACGAAGCTCCTACGGTTTCGATCGCTATGAGCAGTTCTTC.

The chain joins TRBV5-1 to TRBJ1-1, with 8 bases lining up with TRBD1. Germline lookup yields CDR1 SGHRS and CDR2 YFSETQ. Trimming removed 5 bases from V and 6 bases from J; junction bases left unmatched: 15. The length of the CDR3 is 16 residues. The CDR3 loop reads CASRPGQGPTRAEAFF. The CDR3 nucleotides read TGCGCCAGCAGACCCGGACAGGGACCTACTAGGGCTGAAGCTTTCTTT.

The chain joins TRBV4-2 to TRBJ1-5; D possibly corresponds to TRBD1 (5 bases). V lost 5 bases and J lost 2, with 16 bases in between. Looked up from germline, CDR1 is LGHNA and CDR2 is YNFKEQ. The CDR3 covers 16 residues. CDR3 coding DNA: TGTGCCAGCAGCTCCCAGTTCAGGGATCGCAATCAGCCCCAGCATTTT. The encoded protein is CASSSQFRDRNQPQHF.

This chain uses TRBV11-3 with TRBJ2-1; 16 nucleotides align to TRBD2. CDR3 length: 16 amino acids. Trimming at V came to 3 bases and at J to 10 bases, leaving 6 bases not matched to a gene. The germline CDR1 and CDR2 sequences are SGHNT and YENEEA. This CDR3 reads CASSLGGLAGGVEQFF. The CDR3 DNA reads TGTGCCAGCAGCTTGGGGGGACTAGCGGGAGGGGTGGAGCAGTTCTTC.

V usage is TRBV27 and J usage is TRBJ1-3; tentative D call: TRBD1 (6 bases). The CDR3 has 17 amino acids. V was shortened by 5 bases and J by 0 bases, with 17 bases between the two germline ends. Germline assignment: CDR1 MNHEY and CDR2 SMNVEV (reference sequence). The DNA of the CDR3 is TGTGCCAGCAGTCCCCGTGGGGGCCCGAGCTCTGGAAACACCATATATTTT. This codes for CASSPRGGPSSGNTIYF.

The CDR3 coding sequence is TGTGCCAGCAGCTTAACTTCTGGCGGGTCCAATGAGCAGTTCTTC. Its protein is CASSLTSGGSNEQFF. This chain joins TRBV7-8 and TRBJ2-1, with D maybe TRBD2 (5 bases). V was clipped by 2 bases and J by 6 bases, with 14 bases between them. CDR3 length equals 15 residues. CDR1 SGHVS and CDR2 FQNEAQ come from the germline V gene. Together with reference TRBV7-8 and TRBJ2-1, the CDR3 gives the full variable domain: GAGVSQSPRYKVAKRGQDVALRCDPISGHVSLFWYQQALGQGPEFLTYFQNEAQLDKSGLPSDRFFAERPEGSVSTLKIQRTQQEDSAVYLCASSLTSGGSNEQFFGPGTRLTVL.

The V and J genes are TRBV5-1 and TRBJ2-3; 12 nucleotides align to TRBD2. The germline V gene has CDR1 SGHRS and CDR2 YFSETQ. CDR3 length: 18 amino acids. J gave up 6 bases and V 1 base, and 12 bases lay outside the gene matches. The CDR3 region has the DNA TGCGCCAGCAGCTTGTACGGGCCTAGCGGGGGGGCCACGGATACGCAGTATTTT. Encoded protein: CASSLYGPSGGATDTQYF. Variable domain in full (rest from reference TRBV5-1 and TRBJ2-3): KAGVTQTPRYLIKTRGQQVTLSCSPISGHRSVSWYQQTPGQGLQFLFEYFSETQRNKGNFPGRFSGRQFSNSRSEMNVSTLELGDSALYLCASSLYGPSGGATDTQYFGPGTRLTVL.